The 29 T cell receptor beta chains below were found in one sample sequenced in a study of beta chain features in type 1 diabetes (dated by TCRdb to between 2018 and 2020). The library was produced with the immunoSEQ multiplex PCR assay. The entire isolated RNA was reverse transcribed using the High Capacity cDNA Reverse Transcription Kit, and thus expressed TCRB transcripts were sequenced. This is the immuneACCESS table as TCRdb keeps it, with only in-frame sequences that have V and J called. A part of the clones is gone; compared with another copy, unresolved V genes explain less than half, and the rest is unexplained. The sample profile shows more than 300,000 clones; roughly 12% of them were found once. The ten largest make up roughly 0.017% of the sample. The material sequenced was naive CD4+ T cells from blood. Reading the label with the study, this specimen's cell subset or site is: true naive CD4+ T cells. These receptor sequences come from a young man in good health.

CDR3 in amino acids: CASSRLAGAAYEQYF. CDR3 bases: TGTGCCAGCAGTAGACTAGCGGGGGCCGCCTACGAGCAGTACTTC. This sequence joins TRBV6-5 and TRBJ2-7; 12 nucleotides match TRBD2. J was trimmed by 2 bases and V by 5 bases; bases with no gene match: 4. CDR3 length equals 15 residues. Germline V gives CDR1 MNHEY, CDR2 SVGAGI.

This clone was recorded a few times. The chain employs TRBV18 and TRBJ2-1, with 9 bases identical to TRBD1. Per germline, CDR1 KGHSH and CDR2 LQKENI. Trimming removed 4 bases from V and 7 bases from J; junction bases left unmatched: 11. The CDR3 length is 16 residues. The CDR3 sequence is CASSQGAGQGWNEQFF. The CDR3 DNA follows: TGTGCCAGCTCACAAGGTGCGGGACAGGGTTGGAATGAGCAGTTCTTC.

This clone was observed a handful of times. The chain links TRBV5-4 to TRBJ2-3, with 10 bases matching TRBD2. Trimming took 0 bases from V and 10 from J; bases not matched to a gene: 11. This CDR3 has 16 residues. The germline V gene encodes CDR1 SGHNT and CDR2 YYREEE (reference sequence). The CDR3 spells CASSLDTSGVSPAQYF. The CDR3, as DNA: TGTGCCAGCAGCTTGGATACTAGCGGGGTATCTCCTGCGCAGTATTTT.

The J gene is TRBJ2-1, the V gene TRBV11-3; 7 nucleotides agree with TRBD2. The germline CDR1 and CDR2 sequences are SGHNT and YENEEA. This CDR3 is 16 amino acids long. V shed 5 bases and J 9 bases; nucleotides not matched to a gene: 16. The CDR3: CASSLMGGSGWGEQFF. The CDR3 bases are TGTGCCAGCAGCCTCATGGGCGGGAGTGGTTGGGGTGAGCAGTTCTTC.

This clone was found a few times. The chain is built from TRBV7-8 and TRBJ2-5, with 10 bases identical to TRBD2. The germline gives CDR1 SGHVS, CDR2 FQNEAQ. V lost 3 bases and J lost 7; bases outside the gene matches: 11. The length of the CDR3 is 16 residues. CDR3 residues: CASSFDGLAGVGTQYF. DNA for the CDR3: TGTGCCAGCAGCTTCGACGGGCTAGCGGGGGTTGGGACCCAGTACTTC.

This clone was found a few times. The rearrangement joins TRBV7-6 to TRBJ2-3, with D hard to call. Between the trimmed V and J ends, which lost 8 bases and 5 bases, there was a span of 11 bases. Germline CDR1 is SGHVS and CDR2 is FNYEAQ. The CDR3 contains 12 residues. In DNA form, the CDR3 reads TGTGCCAGCCTATCCTATGGAGATACGCAGTATTTT. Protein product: CASLSYGDTQYF. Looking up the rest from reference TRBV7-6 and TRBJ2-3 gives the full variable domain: GAGVSQSPRYKVTKRGQDVALRCDPISGHVSLYWYRQALGQGPEFLTYFNYEAQQDKSGLPNDRFSAERPEGSISTLTIQRTEQRDSAMYRCASLSYGDTQYFGPGTRLTVL.

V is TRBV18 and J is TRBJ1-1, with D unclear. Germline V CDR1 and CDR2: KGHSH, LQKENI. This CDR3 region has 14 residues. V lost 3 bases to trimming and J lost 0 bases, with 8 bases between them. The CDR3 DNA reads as TGTGCCAGCTCACCCCGGGTCGTGAACACTGAAGCTTTCTTT. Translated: CASSPRVVNTEAFF.

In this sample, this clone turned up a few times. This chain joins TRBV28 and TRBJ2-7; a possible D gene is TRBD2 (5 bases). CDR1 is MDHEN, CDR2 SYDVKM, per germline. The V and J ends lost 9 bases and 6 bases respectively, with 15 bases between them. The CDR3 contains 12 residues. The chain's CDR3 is CASFSVSGEQYF. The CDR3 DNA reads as TGTGCCAGTTTTAGCGTCAGCGGCGAGCAGTACTTC. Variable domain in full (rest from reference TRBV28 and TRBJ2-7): DVKVTQSSRYLVKRTGEKVFLECVQDMDHENMFWYRQDPGLGLRLIYFSYDVKMKEKGDIPEGYSVSREKKERFSLILESASTNQTSMYLCASFSVSGEQYFGPGTRLTVT.

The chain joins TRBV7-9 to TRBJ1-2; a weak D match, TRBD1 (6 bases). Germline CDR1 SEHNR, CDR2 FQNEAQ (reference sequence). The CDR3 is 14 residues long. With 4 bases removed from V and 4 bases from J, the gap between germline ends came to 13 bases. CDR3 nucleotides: TGTGCCAGCAGCTCGGGAGGACAGTCCTATGGCTACACCTTC. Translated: CASSSGGQSYGYTF.

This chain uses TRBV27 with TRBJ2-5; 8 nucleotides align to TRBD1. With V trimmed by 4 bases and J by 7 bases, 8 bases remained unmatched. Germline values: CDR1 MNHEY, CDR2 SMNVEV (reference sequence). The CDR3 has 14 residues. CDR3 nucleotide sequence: TGTGCCAGCAGTTGGGACAGGCGAATGGGGACCCAGTACTTC. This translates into CASSWDRRMGTQYF.

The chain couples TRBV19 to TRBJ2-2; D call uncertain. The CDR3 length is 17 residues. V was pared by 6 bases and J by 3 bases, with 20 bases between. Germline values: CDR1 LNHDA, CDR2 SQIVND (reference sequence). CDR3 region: CASSRRPRSLDTGELFF. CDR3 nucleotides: TGTGCCAGTAGCCGACGCCCTCGGAGTCTGGACACCGGGGAGCTGTTTTTT.

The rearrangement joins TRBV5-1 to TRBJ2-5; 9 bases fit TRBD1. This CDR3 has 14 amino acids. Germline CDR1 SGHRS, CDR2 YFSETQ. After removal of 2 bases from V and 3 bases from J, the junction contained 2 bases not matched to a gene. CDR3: CASSFGQGKETQYF. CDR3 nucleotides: TGCGCCAGCAGCTTCGGACAGGGGAAAGAGACCCAGTACTTC.

The CDR3, as DNA: TGTGCCATCAGTGGGCAGGACGGGAATAATTCACCCCTCCACTTT. Translating gives CAISGQDGNNSPLHF. The rearrangement joins TRBV10-3 to TRBJ1-6; no definite D call. The CDR3 loop spans 15 amino acids. V lost 4 bases, J lost 5 bases, and 12 bases lay in between. CDR1 is ENHRY and CDR2 is SYGVKD in the germline V gene.

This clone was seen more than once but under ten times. The CDR3, as DNA: TGTGCCAGCAGTGAGAACGGTGGGAACACTGAAGCTTTCTTT. Amino acids: CASSENGGNTEAFF. The chain links TRBV25-1 to TRBJ1-1; D ambiguous. This CDR3 has 14 residues. The germline V and J ends were trimmed by 3 bases and 1 base, with 9 bases remaining between them. CDR1 and CDR2 from the germline V gene are MGHDK and SYGVNS.

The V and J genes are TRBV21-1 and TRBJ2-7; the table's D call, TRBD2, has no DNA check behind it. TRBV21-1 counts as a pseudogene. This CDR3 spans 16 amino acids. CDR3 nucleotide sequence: TGTGCCAGCAGCAAAGAAGCTAGCGGCTGCTCCTACGAGCAGTACTTC. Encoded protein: CASSKEASGCSYEQYF.

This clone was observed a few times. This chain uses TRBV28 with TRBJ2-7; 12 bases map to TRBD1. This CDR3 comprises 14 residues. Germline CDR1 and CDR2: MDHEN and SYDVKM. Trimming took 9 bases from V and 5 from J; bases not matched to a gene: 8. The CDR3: CASFGTGGRHEQYF. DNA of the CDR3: TGTGCCAGTTTCGGGACAGGGGGCCGCCACGAGCAGTACTTC.

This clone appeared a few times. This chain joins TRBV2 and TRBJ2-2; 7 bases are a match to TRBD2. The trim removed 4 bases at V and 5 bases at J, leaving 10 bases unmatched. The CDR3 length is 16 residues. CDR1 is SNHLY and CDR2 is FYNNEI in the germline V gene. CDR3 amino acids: CASSGWRLAGTGELFF. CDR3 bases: TGTGCCAGCAGTGGCTGGCGACTAGCAGGGACCGGGGAGCTGTTTTTT.

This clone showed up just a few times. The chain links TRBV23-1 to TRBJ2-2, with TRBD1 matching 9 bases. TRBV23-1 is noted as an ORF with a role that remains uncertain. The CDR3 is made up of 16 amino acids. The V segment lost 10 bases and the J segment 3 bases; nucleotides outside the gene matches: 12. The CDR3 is CANLFHRDRDTGELFF. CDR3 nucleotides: TGCGCCAACCTATTTCACCGGGACAGGGACACCGGGGAGCTGTTTTTT.

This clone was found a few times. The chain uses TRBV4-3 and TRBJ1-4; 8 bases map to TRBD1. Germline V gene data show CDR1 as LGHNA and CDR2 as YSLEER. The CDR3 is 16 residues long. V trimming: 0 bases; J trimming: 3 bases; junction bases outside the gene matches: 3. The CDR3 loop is CASSQDSGQANEKLFF. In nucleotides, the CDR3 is TGCGCCAGCAGCCAAGATTCGGGACAGGCTAATGAAAAACTGTTTTTT.

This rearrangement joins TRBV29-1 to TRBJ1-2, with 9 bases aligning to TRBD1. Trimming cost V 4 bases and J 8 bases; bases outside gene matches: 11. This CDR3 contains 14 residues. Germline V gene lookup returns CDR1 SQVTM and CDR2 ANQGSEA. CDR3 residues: CSVVSGTGIRGYTF. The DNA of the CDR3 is TGCAGCGTTGTTTCCGGGACAGGGATTCGGGGCTACACCTTC.

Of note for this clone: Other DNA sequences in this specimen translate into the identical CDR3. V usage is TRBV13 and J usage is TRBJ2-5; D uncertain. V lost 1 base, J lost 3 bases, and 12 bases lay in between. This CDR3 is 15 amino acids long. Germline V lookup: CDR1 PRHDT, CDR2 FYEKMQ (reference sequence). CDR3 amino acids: CASSLAGAGKETQYF. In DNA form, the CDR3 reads TGTGCCAGCAGCTTAGCCGGCGCAGGAAAAGAGACCCAGTACTTC.

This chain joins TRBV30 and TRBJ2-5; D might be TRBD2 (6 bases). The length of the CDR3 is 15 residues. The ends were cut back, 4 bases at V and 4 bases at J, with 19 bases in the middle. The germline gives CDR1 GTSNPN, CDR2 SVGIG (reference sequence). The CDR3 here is CAWTPGDASRETQYF. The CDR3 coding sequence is TGTGCCTGGACCCCGGGGGACGCCTCGAGAGAGACCCAGTACTTC. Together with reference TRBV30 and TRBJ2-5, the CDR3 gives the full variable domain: SQTIHQWPATLVQPVGSPLSLECTVEGTSNPNLYWYRQAAGRGLQLLFYSVGIGQISSEVPQNLSASRPQDRQFILSSKKLLLSDSGFYLCAWTPGDASRETQYFGPGTRLLVL.

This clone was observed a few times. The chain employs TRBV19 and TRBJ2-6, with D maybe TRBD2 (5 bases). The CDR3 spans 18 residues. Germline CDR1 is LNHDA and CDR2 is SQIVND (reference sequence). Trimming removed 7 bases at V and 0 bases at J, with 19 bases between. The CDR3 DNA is TGTGCCAGTACCGACTATGGCAGCGCTGTCTCTGGGGCCAACGTCCTGACTTTC. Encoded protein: CASTDYGSAVSGANVLTF.

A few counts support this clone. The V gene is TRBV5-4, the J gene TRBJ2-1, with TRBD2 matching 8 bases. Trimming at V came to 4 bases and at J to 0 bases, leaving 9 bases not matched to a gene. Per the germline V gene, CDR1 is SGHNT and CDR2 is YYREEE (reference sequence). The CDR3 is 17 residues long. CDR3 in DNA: TGTGCCAGCAGCCGGGGGGGTGTACCCAGCTCCTACAATGAGCAGTTCTTC. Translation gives CASSRGGVPSSYNEQFF.

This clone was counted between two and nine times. The DNA for the CDR3 is TGTGCCAGCAGCTCGCCGACTAGCGGACTTGCCTACGAGCAGTACTTC. This codes for CASSSPTSGLAYEQYF. This chain links TRBV11-1 with TRBJ2-7; 9 bases are a match to TRBD2. There are 16 residues in the CDR3. Trimming cost V 4 bases and J 2 bases; bases outside gene matches: 9. Germline lookup yields CDR1 SGHAT and CDR2 FQDESV (reference sequence).

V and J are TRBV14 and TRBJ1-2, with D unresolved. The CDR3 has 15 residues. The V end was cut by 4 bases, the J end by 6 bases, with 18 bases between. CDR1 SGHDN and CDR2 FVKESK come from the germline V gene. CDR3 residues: CASSRRARETHGYTF. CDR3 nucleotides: TGTGCCAGCAGCCGGCGCGCCCGGGAAACCCATGGCTACACCTTC.

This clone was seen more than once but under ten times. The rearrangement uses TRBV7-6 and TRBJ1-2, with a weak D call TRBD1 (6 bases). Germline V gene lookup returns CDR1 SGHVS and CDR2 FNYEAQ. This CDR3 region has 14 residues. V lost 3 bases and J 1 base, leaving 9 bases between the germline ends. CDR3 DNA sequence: TGTGCCAGCAGCTTGGACAGACATAACTATGGCTACACCTTC. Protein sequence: CASSLDRHNYGYTF.

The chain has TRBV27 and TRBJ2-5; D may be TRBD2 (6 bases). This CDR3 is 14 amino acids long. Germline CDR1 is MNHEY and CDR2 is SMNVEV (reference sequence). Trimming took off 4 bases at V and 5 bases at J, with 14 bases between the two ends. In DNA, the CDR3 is TGTGCCAGCAGTTCGGGGACTGTTCGCGAGACCCAGTACTTC. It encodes CASSSGTVRETQYF.

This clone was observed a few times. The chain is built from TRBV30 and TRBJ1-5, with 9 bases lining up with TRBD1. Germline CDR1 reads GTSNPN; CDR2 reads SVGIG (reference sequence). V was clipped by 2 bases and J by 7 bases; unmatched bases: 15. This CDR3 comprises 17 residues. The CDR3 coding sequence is TGTGCCTGGAGTCGGACAGGGGACCCGTTCTTAGGGCAGCCCCAGCATTTT. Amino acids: CAWSRTGDPFLGQPQHF. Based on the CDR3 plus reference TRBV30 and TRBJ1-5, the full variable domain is SQTIHQWPATLVQPVGSPLSLECTVEGTSNPNLYWYRQAAGRGLQLLFYSVGIGQISSEVPQNLSASRPQDRQFILSSKKLLLSDSGFYLCAWSRTGDPFLGQPQHFGDGTRLSIL.